This T cell receptor (beta chain) was sequenced during a study of cytomegalovirus exposure and HLA in healthy donors. Primers for the PCR totalled 60 Vbeta and 13 Jbeta. The table came from immunoSEQ multiplex PCR; TCRdb's copy has only in-frame clones and leaves some out. The table has 250,000 to 350,000 clones, just over 85% seen once; the top ten hold almost 4%. J was trimmed by 8 bases and V by 5 bases; bases with no gene match: 10. Germline V lookup: CDR1 SGHTA, CDR2 FQGNSA. The CDR3 length is 15 residues. The gene calls are TRBV7-2 and TRBJ2-1, with 9 bases identical to TRBD2. This receptor was taken from a man in his forties in good health and CMV-seropositive. The sequencing sample was made of PBMCs. For the CDR3, the DNA is TGTGCCAGCAGCCCCGCCGGGACTAGCCACTATGAGCAGTTCTTC. Its protein is CASSPAGTSHYEQFF.